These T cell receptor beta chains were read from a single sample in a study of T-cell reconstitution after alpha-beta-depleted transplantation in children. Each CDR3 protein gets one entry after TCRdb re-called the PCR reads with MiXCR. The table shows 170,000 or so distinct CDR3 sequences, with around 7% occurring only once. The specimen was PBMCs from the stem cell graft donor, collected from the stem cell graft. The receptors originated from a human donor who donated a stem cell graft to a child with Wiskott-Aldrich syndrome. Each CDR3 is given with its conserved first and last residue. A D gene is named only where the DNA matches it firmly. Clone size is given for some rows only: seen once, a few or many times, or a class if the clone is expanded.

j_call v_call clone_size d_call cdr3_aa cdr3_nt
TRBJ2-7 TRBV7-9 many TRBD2 CASSPLRGTTYEQYF TGTGCCAGCAGCCCCCTCCGGGGGACTACCTACGAGCAGTACTTC
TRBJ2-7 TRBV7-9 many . CASSAQGHVYEQYF TGTGCCAGCAGCGCCCAGGGACACGTGTACGAGCAGTACTTC
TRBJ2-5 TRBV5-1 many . CASSDREGQETQYF TGCGCCAGCTCCGACAGGGAGGGGCAAGAGACCCAGTACTTC
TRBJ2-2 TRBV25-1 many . CASTPGAGTGELFF TGTGCCAGCACGCCGGGGGCAGGAACCGGGGAGCTGTTTTTT
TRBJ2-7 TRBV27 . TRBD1 CASSSRTGGIYEQYF TGTGCCAGCAGTTCGCGGACAGGGGGCATATACGAGCAGTACTTC
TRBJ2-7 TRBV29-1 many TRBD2 CSVEGSLAELSYEQYF TGCAGCGTTGAGGGGTCCCTAGCGGAGCTCTCCTACGAGCAGTACTTC
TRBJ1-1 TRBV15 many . CATWTPGALNTEAFF TGTGCCACCTGGACCCCGGGGGCCCTGAACACTGAAGCTTTCTTT
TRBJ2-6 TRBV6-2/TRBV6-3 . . CASSYSGTYNPRSGANVLTF TGTGCCAGCAGTTACTCCGGGACCTACAATCCAAGGTCTGGGGCCAACGTCCTGACTTTC
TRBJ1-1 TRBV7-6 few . CASGPYVNTEAFF TGTGCCAGCGGACCGTATGTGAACACTGAAGCTTTCTTT
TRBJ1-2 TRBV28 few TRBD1 CASSSRQGAGGYTF TGTGCCAGCAGTTCAAGACAGGGGGCAGGAGGCTACACCTTC
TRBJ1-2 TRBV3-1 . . CASSQWSGLQLGYTF TGTGCCAGCAGCCAATGGTCGGGGCTCCAGCTTGGCTACACCTTC
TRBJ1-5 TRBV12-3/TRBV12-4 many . CASSLPGHNQPQHF TGTGCCAGCAGTTTACCTGGACACAATCAGCCCCAGCATTTT
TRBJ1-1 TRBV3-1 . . CASSLYPWWGQAFF TGTGCCAGCAGCCTCTACCCTTGGTGGGGCCAAGCTTTCTTT
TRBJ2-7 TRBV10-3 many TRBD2 CAIKGSGVYEQYF TGTGCCATCAAGGGGAGCGGGGTCTACGAGCAGTACTTC
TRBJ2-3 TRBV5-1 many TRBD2 CASDPGTSGTPTDTQYF TGCGCCAGTGATCCGGGGACTAGCGGGACCCCCACAGATACGCAGTATTTT
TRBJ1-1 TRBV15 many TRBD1 CATSLGQREAFF TGTGCCACCAGCCTGGGACAGCGAGAAGCTTTCTTT
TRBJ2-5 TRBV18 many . CASSPPQETQYF TGTGCCAGCTCACCACCACAAGAGACCCAGTACTTC
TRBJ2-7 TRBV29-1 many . CSVATGSEQYF TGCAGCGTTGCAACCGGTTCCGAGCAGTACTTC
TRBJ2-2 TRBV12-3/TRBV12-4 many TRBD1 CASSRDSANTGELFF TGTGCCAGCAGTCGGGACAGTGCGAACACCGGGGAGCTGTTTTTT
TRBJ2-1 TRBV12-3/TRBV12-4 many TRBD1 CASRRDRGIPSYNEQFF TGTGCCAGCAGGAGGGACAGGGGGATCCCTTCCTACAATGAGCAGTTCTTC
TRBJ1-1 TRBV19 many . CASSPADRMNTEAFF TGTGCCAGTAGCCCCGCAGACAGGATGAACACTGAAGCTTTCTTT
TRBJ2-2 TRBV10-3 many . CAVRDTRNTGELFF TGTGCCGTTCGGGACACCCGGAACACCGGGGAGCTGTTTTTT
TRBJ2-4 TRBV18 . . CASSPGKIAKNIQYF TGTGCCAGCTCACCAGGGAAGATAGCCAAAAACATTCAGTACTTC
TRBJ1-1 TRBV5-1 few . CASSSEGRETEAFF TGCGCCAGCAGCTCCGAGGGGAGGGAAACTGAAGCTTTCTTT
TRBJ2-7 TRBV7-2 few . CASSAGLSHEQYF TGTGCCAGCAGCGCGGGACTCTCCCACGAGCAGTACTTC
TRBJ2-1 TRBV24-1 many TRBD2 CATSDPRTSGRNRSFF TGTGCCACCAGTGATCCCCGGACTAGCGGGAGGAACCGTTCGTTCTTC
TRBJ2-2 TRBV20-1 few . CSARDPFGAANTGELFF TGCAGTGCTAGGGACCCCTTTGGGGCGGCGAACACCGGGGAGCTGTTTTTT
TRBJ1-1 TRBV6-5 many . CASSYKAKAFF TGTGCCAGCAGTTACAAGGCTAAAGCTTTCTTT
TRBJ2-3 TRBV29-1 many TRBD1 CSVHDRGRDTQYF TGCAGCGTCCATGACAGGGGGAGAGATACGCAGTATTTT
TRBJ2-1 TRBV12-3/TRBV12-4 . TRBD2 CASTHSGSSYNEQFF TGTGCCAGCACCCATAGCGGGAGCTCCTACAATGAGCAGTTCTTC
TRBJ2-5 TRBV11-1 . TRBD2 CASSFSGAALSQETQYF TGTGCCAGCAGCTTTAGCGGGGCGGCCCTGTCCCAAGAGACCCAGTACTTC
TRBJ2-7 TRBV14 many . CASSHLTYEQYF TGTGCCAGCAGCCATTTAACCTACGAGCAGTACTTC
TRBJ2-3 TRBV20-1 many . CSASSGRGHTDTQYF TGCAGTGCTAGTTCCGGGAGGGGGCACACAGATACGCAGTATTTT
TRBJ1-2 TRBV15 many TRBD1 CATSTGQGTYGYTF TGTGCCACCAGCACGGGACAGGGAACCTATGGCTACACCTTC
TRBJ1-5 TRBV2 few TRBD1 CASSQRGQGNQPQHF TGTGCCAGCAGCCAAAGGGGGCAGGGAAATCAGCCCCAGCATTTT
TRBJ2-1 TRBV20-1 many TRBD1 CSARVRTGWVSEQFF TGCAGTGCTAGAGTCCGGACAGGGTGGGTAAGTGAGCAGTTCTTC
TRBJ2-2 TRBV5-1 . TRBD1 CASSSPSPGRGTGNTGELFF TGCGCCAGCAGCTCCCCATCCCCGGGTCGCGGGACAGGGAACACCGGGGAGCTGTTTTTT
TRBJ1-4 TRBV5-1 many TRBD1 CASSRDSEKLFF TGCGCCAGCAGCCGGGACAGTGAAAAACTGTTTTTT
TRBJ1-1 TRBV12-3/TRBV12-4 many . CASSPAGENTEAFF TGTGCCAGCAGTCCCGCCGGGGAGAACACTGAAGCTTTCTTT
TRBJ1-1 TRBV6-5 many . CASKNGGIRTEAFF TGTGCCAGCAAAAATGGGGGAATCAGGACTGAAGCTTTCTTT
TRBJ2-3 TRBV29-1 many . CSVVLPTDTQYF TGCAGCGTTGTCTTACCCACAGATACGCAGTATTTT
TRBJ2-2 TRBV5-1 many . CASSLEQAFTNTGELFF TGCGCCAGCAGCTTGGAGCAGGCGTTTACGAACACCGGGGAGCTGTTTTTT
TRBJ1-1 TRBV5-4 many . CASSSQGPYTEAFF TGTGCCAGCAGCTCTCAGGGTCCCTACACTGAAGCTTTCTTT
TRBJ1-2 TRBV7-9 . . CASSLLFQDYGYTF TGTGCCAGCAGCTTGCTATTTCAGGACTATGGCTACACCTTC
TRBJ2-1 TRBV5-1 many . CASSSRTDLGNEQFF TGCGCCAGCAGCTCCCGGACGGATTTAGGTAATGAGCAGTTCTTC
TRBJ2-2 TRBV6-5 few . CASSYGGPANTGELFF TGTGCCAGCAGTTACGGAGGTCCCGCGAACACCGGGGAGCTGTTTTTT
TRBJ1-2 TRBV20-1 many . CSADIRGFYGYTF TGCAGTGCCGACATTAGGGGGTTCTATGGCTACACCTTC
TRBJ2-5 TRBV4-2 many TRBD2 CASSQPGLAVETQYF TGTGCCAGCAGCCAACCGGGACTAGCGGTTGAGACCCAGTACTTC
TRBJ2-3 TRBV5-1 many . CASSLRDQRGDTQYF TGCGCCAGCAGCTTGCGGGATCAGAGAGGGGATACGCAGTATTTT
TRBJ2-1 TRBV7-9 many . CASHAPDENEQFF TGTGCCAGCCATGCGCCAGACGAGAATGAGCAGTTCTTC
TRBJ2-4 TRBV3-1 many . CASSRGGANIQYF TGTGCCAGCAGCCGCGGCGGAGCAAACATTCAGTACTTC
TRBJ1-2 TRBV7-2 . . CASSFLGTASTYGYTF TGTGCCAGCAGCTTTCTTGGGACTGCTTCAACCTATGGCTACACCTTC
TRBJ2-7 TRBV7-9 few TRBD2 CASSPLTSGNLYEQYF TGTGCCAGCAGCCCCCTGACTAGCGGAAACCTCTACGAGCAGTACTTC
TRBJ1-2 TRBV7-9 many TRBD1 CASTPTGGVYGYTF TGTGCCAGCACCCCTACAGGGGGGGTCTATGGCTACACCTTC
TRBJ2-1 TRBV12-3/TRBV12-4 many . CASSLGLAGDEQFF TGTGCCAGCAGTTTAGGTCTAGCCGGGGATGAGCAGTTCTTC